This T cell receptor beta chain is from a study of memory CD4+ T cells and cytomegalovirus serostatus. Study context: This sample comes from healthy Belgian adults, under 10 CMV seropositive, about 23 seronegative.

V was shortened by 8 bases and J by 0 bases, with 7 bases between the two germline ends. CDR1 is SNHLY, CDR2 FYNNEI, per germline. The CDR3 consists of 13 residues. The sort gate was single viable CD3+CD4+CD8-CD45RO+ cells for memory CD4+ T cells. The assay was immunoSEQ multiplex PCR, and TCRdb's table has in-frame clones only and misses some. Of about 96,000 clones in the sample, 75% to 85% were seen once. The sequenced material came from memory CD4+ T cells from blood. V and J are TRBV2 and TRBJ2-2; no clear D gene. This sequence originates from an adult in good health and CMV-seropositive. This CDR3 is CASGRTNTGELFF. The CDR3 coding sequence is TGTGCCAGCGGGCGGACGAACACCGGGGAGCTGTTTTTT.